The clone carrying this T cell receptor (beta chain) came up many times. What it binds is unknown. TCRdb redid the calling of the 5' RACE reads with MiXCR, one entry per CDR3 protein. There are roughly 490,000 distinct CDR3 sequences in the sample; about 5.2% occur only once, and 3% to 4% lies in the top ten. Germline V gene lookup returns CDR1 SGHTA and CDR2 FQGNSA. The CDR3 runs to 15 residues. Trimming left V 1 base short and J 2 bases short, with 11 bases between. These data are taken from a study of CD8 T cells in ankylosing spondylitis. Study findings and constraints: A subset of motif variants has previously been described in the synovial fluid and blood of reactive arthritis. Blood from ankylosing spondylitis patients appeared to carry a characteristic roughly eight-variant TCR beta motif. Significant enrichment of disease-linked clones was reportedly seen in matched ankylosing spondylitis synovial fluid.

This TCR was sampled from a male donor with ankylosing spondylitis. The chain is built from TRBV7-2 and TRBJ1-2, with no clear D. Input material: blood, either unsorted or a sorted T cell fraction (not recorded which). CDR3 nucleotide sequence: TGTGCCAGCAGCTTAGGGCAAGGACGGAACTATGGCTACACCTTC. It is translated as CASSLGQGRNYGYTF.